These 9 T cell receptor beta chains were sequenced from one sample in a study of blood T cell repertoires in COVID-19. The method was immunoSEQ multiplex PCR; TCRdb's version includes in-frame clones alone and lacks a portion of them. This sample yields under 300,000 clones, of which over 75% are seen a single time; 2.4% belongs to the top ten. The sample consisted of PBMCs or T cells enriched from blood (not recorded which). The source is a woman aged 18-35 years who had recovered from COVID-19.

V gene TRBV18 combines with J gene TRBJ2-7; 7 bases line up with TRBD1. V shed 5 bases, J shed 2 bases, and the junction held 6 bases outside the gene matches. Germline CDR1 and CDR2: KGHSH and LQKENI. There are 14 residues in the CDR3. Here the CDR3 DNA reads TGTGCCAGCTCAGACAGGACAGGAACCTACGAGCAGTACTTC. As protein: CASSDRTGTYEQYF.

The chain joins TRBV21-1 to TRBJ2-5; the table's D gene call, TRBD1, was not cross checked with the DNA. TRBV21-1 is a recognized pseudogene. The CDR3 loop spans 14 amino acids. CDR3 sequence: CASSKRTEQETQYF. The CDR3 DNA reads as TGTGCCAGCAGCAAAAGGACAGAGCAAGAGACCCAGTACTTC.

The V and J genes are TRBV28 and TRBJ2-1, with 9 bases matching TRBD2. V dropped 7 bases and J dropped 2; count of bases not matched to a gene: 6. CDR1 and CDR2 (germline): MDHEN, SYDVKM. The CDR3 has 15 residues. The CDR3, as DNA: TGTGCCAGCACCCTAGCGGGGACCGCCTACAATGAGCAGTTCTTC. Its protein is CASTLAGTAYNEQFF.

The chain links TRBV10-1 to TRBJ1-5; TRBD1 matches at 7 bases. CDR1 and CDR2 from the germline V gene are WNHNN and SYGVQD (reference sequence). This CDR3 comprises 19 residues. After removal of 1 base from V and 0 bases from J, the junction contained 12 bases not matched to a gene. For the CDR3, the DNA is TGCGCCAGCAGTGAGTGGCGTCAGGGGGTAAAATATAGCAATCAGCCCCAGCATTTT. Amino acid sequence: CASSEWRQGVKYSNQPQHF.

This chain uses TRBV28 with TRBJ2-3; 7 positions match TRBD1. CDR1 and CDR2 (germline): MDHEN, SYDVKM. The CDR3 length is 15 residues. Unmatched junction bases numbered 7, after V lost 5 bases and J lost 2 bases. The CDR3 reads CASSPRTGPTDTQYF. DNA for the CDR3: TGTGCCAGCAGTCCTCGGACAGGTCCCACAGATACGCAGTATTTT.

The V and J genes are TRBV18 and TRBJ2-7; D ambiguous. V was trimmed by 3 bases and J by 4 bases, leaving 10 bases between them. Germline values: CDR1 KGHSH, CDR2 LQKENI. CDR3 length equals 13 residues. This chain's CDR3 is CASSPVRLYEQYF. The DNA for the CDR3 is TGTGCCAGCTCACCGGTACGACTTTACGAGCAGTACTTC.

The chain employs TRBV18 and TRBJ1-2; 8 positions agree with TRBD1. V trimming: 0 bases; J trimming: 8 bases; junction bases outside the gene matches: 5. The CDR3 sequence is 14 residues long. Germline V CDR1 and CDR2: KGHSH, LQKENI. The CDR3, as DNA: TGTGCCAGCTCACCACCGTCCAGGGGGCTCGGCTACACCTTC. It translates to CASSPPSRGLGYTF.

Here the CDR3 DNA reads TGTGCCAGCAGGGGGTGGGAGGAGACCCAGTACTTC. It translates to CASRGWEETQYF. The V call is TRBV6-5, the J call TRBJ2-5, with D possibly being TRBD2 (5 bases). Trimming cost V 6 bases and J 5 bases, with 10 bases left between them. This CDR3 contains 12 residues. Per germline, CDR1 MNHEY and CDR2 SVGAGI.

The chain combines TRBV29-1 with TRBJ2-1; tentative D call: TRBD1 (9 bases). Germline V gives CDR1 SQVTM, CDR2 ANQGSEA. V was clipped by 7 bases and J by 0 bases, with 19 bases between them. The CDR3 length is 16 residues. This chain's CDR3 is CSAAGTGTSSYNEQFF. In DNA form, the CDR3 reads TGCAGCGCTGCCGGGACAGGGACTAGCTCCTACAATGAGCAGTTCTTC.